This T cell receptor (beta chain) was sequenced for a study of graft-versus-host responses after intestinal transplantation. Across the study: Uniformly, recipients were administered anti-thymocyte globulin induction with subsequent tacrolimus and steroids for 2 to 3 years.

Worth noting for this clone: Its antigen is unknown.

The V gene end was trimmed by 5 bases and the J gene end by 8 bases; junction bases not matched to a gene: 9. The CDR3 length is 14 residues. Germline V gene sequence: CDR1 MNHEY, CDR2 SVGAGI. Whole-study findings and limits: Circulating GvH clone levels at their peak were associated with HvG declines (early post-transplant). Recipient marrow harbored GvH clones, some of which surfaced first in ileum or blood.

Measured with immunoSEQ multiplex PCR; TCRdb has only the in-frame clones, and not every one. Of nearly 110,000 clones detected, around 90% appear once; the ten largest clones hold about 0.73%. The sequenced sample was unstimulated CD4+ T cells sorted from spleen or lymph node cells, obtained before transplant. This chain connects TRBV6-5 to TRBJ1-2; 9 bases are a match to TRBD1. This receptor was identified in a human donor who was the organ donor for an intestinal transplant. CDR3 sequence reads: CASSAAGQGKGYTF. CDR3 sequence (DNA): TGTGCCAGCAGTGCGGCGGGACAGGGAAAAGGCTACACCTTC.